These T cell receptor beta chains were read from a single sample in a study of T cells after yellow fever vaccination. TCRdb used MiXCR to reprocess the 5' RACE reads, holding one entry per CDR3 protein. The data show 40,000 to 50,000 distinct CDR3 sequences, with 6% to 7% seen just once and more than 9% held by the top ten. The starting material was PBMCs, either bulk or a sorted T-cell subset (CD4+, CD8+, memory, or dextramer-sorted; not recorded which), obtained 45 days after the yellow fever booster vaccination. The receptors were gathered from a man aged 25-45 years who received the YFV17D yellow fever vaccine. CDR3s include the opening cysteine and the closing phenylalanine or tryptophan. The D gene is left open where the match is weak. Size values are once, few and many counts, or a class for expanded clones, and some rows have none.

size: .; J: TRBJ1-5; V: TRBV9; D: TRBD1; DNA: TGTGCCAGCGGGGGGACAGGGGGCAATCAGCCCCAGCATTTT; CDR3: CASGGTGGNQPQHF
size: .; J: TRBJ2-5; V: TRBV24-1; D: TRBD1; DNA: TGTGCCGCCTTTTATTTGGGCGCCAGGGGGTCGGGGGAGACCCAGTACTTC; CDR3: CAAFYLGARGSGETQYF
size: few; J: TRBJ2-7; V: TRBV4-3; D: .; DNA: TGCGCCAGCAGCCAAGATGACAGCACCTCCTACGAGCAGTACTTC; CDR3: CASSQDDSTSYEQYF
size: many; J: TRBJ2-2; V: TRBV12-3/TRBV12-4; D: .; DNA: TGTGCCAGCAGCCCCCGAGCGAGGGGCGGGGAGCTGTTTTTT; CDR3: CASSPRARGGELFF
size: many; J: TRBJ1-2; V: TRBV20-1; D: .; DNA: TGCAGTGCTAGAGTTTCAATAAACTATGGCTACACCTTC; CDR3: CSARVSINYGYTF
size: .; J: TRBJ2-7; V: TRBV9; D: TRBD2; DNA: TGTGCCAGCAGCCTGGGTAGCGGGAGATATGAGCAGTACTTC; CDR3: CASSLGSGRYEQYF
size: many; J: TRBJ2-5; V: TRBV5-8; D: .; DNA: TGTGCCAGCAGCCCCTTGGAGCCAGTAAGCCAAGAGACCCAGTACTTC; CDR3: CASSPLEPVSQETQYF
size: many; J: TRBJ2-2; V: TRBV24-1; D: .; DNA: TGTGCCACCAGTGATTGGAACGGGGAGCTGTTTTTT; CDR3: CATSDWNGELFF
size: many; J: TRBJ2-7; V: TRBV30; D: TRBD1; DNA: TGTGCCTGGAGTGGCCGACAGGGGAGCTCCTACGAGCAGTACTTC; CDR3: CAWSGRQGSSYEQYF
size: .; J: TRBJ2-1; V: TRBV20-1; D: TRBD2; DNA: TGCAGTGCTCCCCGGACTAGCGGGCCCACAAATGAGCAGTTCTTC; CDR3: CSAPRTSGPTNEQFF
size: many; J: TRBJ2-3; V: TRBV20-1; D: TRBD2; DNA: TGCAGAGCGGGGAATCAGCCCGATACGCAGTATTTT; CDR3: CRAGNQPDTQYF
size: many; J: TRBJ1-1; V: TRBV20-1; D: .; DNA: TGCAGTGCTGCCAGTTTGGGGGGGGAGGACACTGAAGCTTTCTTT; CDR3: CSAASLGGEDTEAFF
size: few; J: TRBJ2-6; V: TRBV5-4; D: .; DNA: TGTGCCAGCAGCTTGAGTTTGCAGATCTCTGGGGCCAACGTCCTGACTTTC; CDR3: CASSLSLQISGANVLTF
size: many; J: TRBJ2-7; V: TRBV30; D: TRBD1; DNA: TGTGCCTGGAGGTTCCGGGGACAGACCCTATCCTACGAGCAGTACTTC; CDR3: CAWRFRGQTLSYEQYF
size: .; J: TRBJ2-5; V: TRBV7-2; D: .; DNA: TGTGCCAGCAGCTCCCGGACCCGGGCGGAAGGGACCCAGTACTTC; CDR3: CASSSRTRAEGTQYF
size: .; J: TRBJ2-5; V: TRBV7-9; D: .; DNA: TGTGCCAGCAGCCGTCAGGGCCTACAAGAGACCCAGTACTTC; CDR3: CASSRQGLQETQYF